This T cell receptor (beta chain) was sequenced for a study of CD8+CD57+ T cells in acquired aplastic anemia. Study-wide background: Sorted CD4+ and CD8+ cells gave an average of approximately 3 ug of DNA.

Trimming left V 0 bases short and J 8 bases short, with 10 bases between. The CDR3 contains 12 residues. Germline assignment: CDR1 DFQATT and CDR2 SNEGSKA (reference sequence). Patients picked for sequencing had shown CD8+CD57+ cell expansion detected by flow cytometry. Therapy had not been given to patients before blood sampling. In the case of this clonotype: What it binds is unknown.

TCR beta VDJ and CDR3 were profiled, and genomic DNA was the template. A single record per CDR3 protein comes from TCRdb applying MiXCR to the reads. Of hundreds of thousands of distinct CDR3 sequences in the sample, approximately 60% were seen once. Study results and limitations: Significant differences in CD8+ Simpson's diversity were not observed between patients and controls.

V is TRBV20-1 and J is TRBJ1-2; D not certain. The sequencing input was sorted CD4+, CD8+, or CD8+CD57+ T cells (not recorded which) from PBMCs. The receptor was derived from a human donor with aplastic anemia. The DNA of the CDR3 is TGCAGTGCTAGAGATCAGGAGCGAGGCTACACCTTC. Amino acids: CSARDQERGYTF.